The 26 T cell receptor beta chains below all came from one sample that was sequenced in a study of identical twins. TCRdb itself ran the 5' RACE reads through MiXCR, one entry per CDR3 protein. The data contain 400,000 to 500,000 distinct CDR3 sequences, under 20% of them singletons. Sample: naive T cells sorted from blood. The receptor set was obtained from a man over 45 in good health.

This clonotype turned up a few times. The chain has TRBV5-6 and TRBJ2-3; tentatively, D is TRBD2 (6 bases). Trimming pared 7 bases from V and 6 bases from J, leaving 21 bases between. The CDR3 spans 15 residues. The germline V gene encodes CDR1 SGHDT and CDR2 YYEEEE. The CDR3 DNA sequence: TGTGCCAGCTCACCGCACGGGGGAGAAGCGGATACGCAGTATTTT. This encodes CASSPHGGEADTQYF.

A few counts support this clonotype. CDR3 sequence reads: CASSLTGLKGPNTGELFF. The CDR3 DNA follows: TGTGCCAGCAGCTTGACAGGCCTCAAGGGACCGAACACCGGGGAGCTGTTTTTT. V and J are TRBV9 and TRBJ2-2; D possibly corresponds to TRBD1 (6 bases). The CDR3 length is 18 residues. Trimming removed 4 bases at V and 0 bases at J, with 19 bases between. Germline V gene data show CDR1 as SGDLS and CDR2 as YYNGEE. Drawing the rest from reference TRBV9 and TRBJ2-2, the complete variable domain is DSGVTQTPKHLITATGQRVTLRCSPRSGDLSVYWYQQSLDQGLQFLIQYYNGEERAKGNILERFSAQQFPDLHSELNLSSLELGDSALYFCASSLTGLKGPNTGELFFGEGSRLTVL.

This clonotype was counted many times. This CDR3 is CASRPTGAGYEQYF. The CDR3 coding sequence is TGTGCCAGCAGGCCTACAGGGGCCGGCTACGAGCAGTACTTC. The V gene is TRBV28, the J gene TRBJ2-7; 7 nucleotides align to TRBD1. Germline-derived CDR1 and CDR2 are MDHEN and SYDVKM. The trim removed 6 bases at V and 3 bases at J, leaving 8 bases unmatched. The CDR3 loop spans 14 amino acids.

This clonotype occurred a few times. The chain joins TRBV6-2 or TRBV6-3 to TRBJ2-6; D gene ambiguous. The length of the CDR3 is 18 residues. Trimming left V 2 bases short and J 0 bases short, with 14 bases between. Germline V lookup: CDR1 MNHEY, CDR2 SVGEGT. CDR3 amino acids: CASSYREAIYSGANVLTF. The DNA of the CDR3 is TGTGCCAGCAGTTACAGAGAGGCTATCTACTCTGGGGCCAACGTCCTGACTTTC.

The chain combines TRBV9 with TRBJ2-5; D gene uncertain. V was clipped by 2 bases and J by 3 bases, with 11 bases between them. The germline CDR1 and CDR2 sequences are SGDLS and YYNGEE. This CDR3 has 14 residues. The CDR3 DNA follows: TGTGCCAGCAGCGTTTCTCAGTTCGAAGAGACCCAGTACTTC. Amino acids: CASSVSQFEETQYF.

This chain links TRBV20-1 with TRBJ1-5; possible D gene TRBD1, 5 bases. The CDR3 spans 14 residues. Per germline, CDR1 DFQATT and CDR2 SNEGSKA (reference sequence). Trimming removed 0 bases from V and 7 bases from J, with 13 bases in between. The CDR3 here is CSARDPGGGQPQHF. In DNA form, the CDR3 reads TGCAGTGCTAGAGATCCCGGGGGAGGGCAGCCCCAGCATTTT.

This clonotype showed up just a few times. This chain joins TRBV5-6 and TRBJ2-7; no definite D call. V was clipped by 0 bases and J by 7 bases, with 11 bases between them. The CDR3 covers 13 residues. CDR1 is SGHDT and CDR2 is YYEEEE in the germline V gene. CDR3 region: CASSLDGPTEQYF. The DNA of the CDR3 is TGTGCCAGCAGCTTGGACGGACCTACAGAGCAGTACTTC.

This clonotype appeared many times. The V and J genes are TRBV12-3 or TRBV12-4 and TRBJ1-5, with D unclear. The CDR3 has 13 residues. V was cut by 1 base and J by 7 bases, with 8 bases left in between. CDR3 nucleotides: TGTGCCAGCAGTTTAGGTGGCCGCCAGCCCCAGCATTTT. Translating it yields CASSLGGRQPQHF.

This chain joins TRBV9 and TRBJ2-7; a possible D gene is TRBD1 (6 bases). The CDR3 is made up of 14 amino acids. Germline values: CDR1 SGDLS, CDR2 YYNGEE. V lost 2 bases to trimming and J lost 2 bases, with 11 bases between them. CDR3 region: CASSVGAAPYEQYF. In DNA, the CDR3 is TGTGCCAGCAGCGTGGGGGCGGCCCCCTACGAGCAGTACTTC. The full variable domain, its missing parts supplied by reference TRBV9 and TRBJ2-7, is DSGVTQTPKHLITATGQRVTLRCSPRSGDLSVYWYQQSLDQGLQFLIQYYNGEERAKGNILERFSAQQFPDLHSELNLSSLELGDSALYFCASSVGAAPYEQYFGPGTRLTVT.

This clonotype was observed at least ten times. This chain uses TRBV10-3 with TRBJ2-5; no definite D call. In germline, CDR1 is ENHRY, CDR2 SYGVKD. The CDR3 has 13 residues. V was pared by 10 bases and J by 3 bases, with 15 bases between. The CDR3 nucleotides read TGTGCCACGTCCCTTAGCAGAGAAGAGACCCAGTACTTC. This codes for CATSLSREETQYF.

In its sample, this clonotype was seen a few times. This chain joins TRBV7-3 and TRBJ2-3; 7 bases line up with TRBD1. Germline CDR1 is SGHTA and CDR2 is FQGTGA. The CDR3 runs to 17 residues. J gave up 0 bases and V 5 bases, and 11 bases lay outside the gene matches. The CDR3 here is CASSRVGGLTSTDTQYF. CDR3 DNA sequence: TGTGCCAGCAGCCGAGTAGGGGGCCTAACAAGCACAGATACGCAGTATTTT.

This clonotype was picked up many times. Here the CDR3 reads CASWEGSFNTEAFF. The CDR3 DNA reads as TGTGCCTCGTGGGAGGGAAGTTTTAACACTGAAGCTTTCTTT. This chain joins TRBV12-3 or TRBV12-4 and TRBJ1-1; no firm D call. V gave up 11 bases and J gave up 2 bases, with 18 bases separating them. CDR3 size: 14 residues.

The genes are TRBV5-1 and TRBJ2-1; TRBD1 aligns across 9 bases. The V segment lost 3 bases and the J segment 1 base; nucleotides outside the gene matches: 8. The germline gives CDR1 SGHRS, CDR2 YFSETQ. The CDR3 length is 17 residues. CDR3 bases: TGCGCCAGCAGCTGGGGAATCGGACAGGGGTCCTACAATGAGCAGTTCTTC. Its protein product is CASSWGIGQGSYNEQFF.

The chain links TRBV12-3 or TRBV12-4 to TRBJ2-7; D may be TRBD2 (5 bases). V lost 6 bases, J lost 2 bases, and 11 bases lay in between. CDR3 length: 13 amino acids. In DNA, the CDR3 is TGTGCCAGCAGGACTGTCGGGGCCTACGAGCAGTACTTC. Its translation is CASRTVGAYEQYF.

The chain recombines TRBV3-1 with TRBJ2-1; 10 nucleotides match TRBD1. V shed 0 bases and J 6 bases; nucleotides not matched to a gene: 5. Germline assignment: CDR1 LGHDT and CDR2 YNNKEL (reference sequence). This CDR3 is 16 amino acids long. CDR3 bases: TGTGCCAGCAGCCAAGATCTCTGGACAGGGGGCAATGAGCAGTTCTTC. This codes for CASSQDLWTGGNEQFF.

This clonotype was recorded many times. The genes are TRBV5-1 and TRBJ2-7; TRBD1 or TRBD2 may be the D gene (5 bases each). CDR3 size: 17 residues. The germline V gene has CDR1 SGHRS and CDR2 YFSETQ. V was pared by 4 bases and J by 0 bases, with 20 bases between. DNA of the CDR3: TGCGCCAGCAGCCTAAACACGGGACCGAGGAGCTCCTACGAGCAGTACTTC. Residues: CASSLNTGPRSSYEQYF.

The chain uses TRBV3-1 and TRBJ2-1; 10 bases map to TRBD2. From germline, CDR1 is LGHDT and CDR2 YNNKEL (reference sequence). With V trimmed by 5 bases and J by 4 bases, 8 bases remained unmatched. This CDR3 spans 16 amino acids. The CDR3 spells CASSLISGRRYNEQFF. CDR3 coding DNA: TGTGCCAGCAGCTTAATTAGCGGGAGGAGATACAATGAGCAGTTCTTC.

The count of this clonotype is one. The chain employs TRBV9 and TRBJ2-3; D remains unclear. Germline CDR1 and CDR2: SGDLS and YYNGEE. The V gene lost 1 base and the J gene lost 2 bases, with 8 bases spanning the gap. The CDR3 sequence is 14 residues long. DNA for the CDR3: TGTGCCAGCAGCGTACAGCCAACCACAGATACGCAGTATTTT. Translated: CASSVQPTTDTQYF.

This clonotype was picked up a small number of times. This chain links TRBV6-6 with TRBJ2-7; a weak D match, TRBD1 (6 bases). Germline V gives CDR1 MNHNY, CDR2 SVGAGI (reference sequence). This CDR3 comprises 12 residues. V gave up 4 bases and J gave up 7 bases, with 11 bases separating them. CDR3 bases: TGTGCCAGCAGTTTGGGGGCTGGGGAGCAGTACTTC. Amino acids: CASSLGAGEQYF.

V usage is TRBV7-2 and J usage is TRBJ1-1; D not resolved. Germline V gene data show CDR1 as SGHTA and CDR2 as FQGNSA. V was shortened by 5 bases and J by 8 bases, with 21 bases between the two germline ends. The CDR3 runs to 15 residues. The DNA for the CDR3 is TGTGCCAGCAGCCGTATGTCCCGGGGAACTACCGAAGCTTTCTTT. This gives the protein CASSRMSRGTTEAFF.

This clonotype came up many times. This chain joins TRBV11-2 and TRBJ2-3, with D perhaps matching TRBD1 or TRBD2 (5 bases each). The CDR3 sequence is 16 residues long. CDR1 is SGHAT and CDR2 is FQNNGV in the germline V gene. Trimming shortened V by 5 bases and J by 1 base, and 16 bases separated the two germline ends. The CDR3 nucleotides read TGTGCCAGCAGCACATGGGACCTTTGGGGCACAGATACGCAGTATTTT. It yields the protein CASSTWDLWGTDTQYF.

The sample holds many counts of this clonotype. This chain uses TRBV21-1 with TRBJ2-5; no check of the table's D call, TRBD2, against the DNA was made. TRBV21-1 counts as a pseudogene. This CDR3 region has 17 residues. Here the CDR3 DNA reads TGTGCCAGCAGCCCCCGACTAGCGGGGGAGTACCAAGAGACCCAGTACTTC. Translation: CASSPRLAGEYQETQYF.

In its sample, this clonotype was seen many times. The chain combines TRBV7-6 with TRBJ2-1; a weak D match, TRBD1 (5 bases). The ends were cut back, 5 bases at V and 3 bases at J, with 8 bases in the middle. Germline loops: CDR1 SGHVS, CDR2 FNYEAQ. The CDR3 is 13 amino acids. DNA of the CDR3: TGTGCCAGCAGCCTCGGACACTACAATGAGCAGTTCTTC. Its translation: CASSLGHYNEQFF.

This clonotype was observed at least ten times. Here the CDR3 DNA reads TGCGCCAGCAGTCGGGACAGGGGGCACGAAAAACTGTTTTTT. Encoded protein: CASSRDRGHEKLFF. J is TRBJ1-4 and V is TRBV5-1, with 12 bases aligning to TRBD1. J was trimmed by 8 bases and V by 5 bases; bases with no gene match: 4. CDR1 is SGHRS, CDR2 YFSETQ, per germline. There are 14 residues in the CDR3.

In its sample, this clonotype was seen a few times. J is TRBJ1-5 and V is TRBV6-1; D is possibly TRBD1 (6 bases). Germline CDR1 is MNHNS and CDR2 is SASEGT. Trimming pared 7 bases from V and 4 bases from J, leaving 26 bases between. The CDR3 loop spans 18 amino acids. The CDR3 loop is CASTHLTQGLGINQPQHF. DNA for the CDR3: TGTGCCAGCACCCATTTGACCCAGGGGCTAGGGATAAATCAGCCCCAGCATTTT.

Concerning this clonotype itself: A much larger clone sits a single nucleotide away, making a read error possible. V and J are TRBV5-1 and TRBJ2-1, with a possible D match to TRBD2 (6 bases). CDR1 and CDR2 from the germline V gene are SGHRS and YFSETQ. This CDR3 has 14 residues. CDR3 loop: CVSSYGGSYNEQFF. In DNA, the CDR3 is TGCGTCAGCAGCTACGGGGGTTCCTACAATGAGCAGTTCTTC.